This T cell receptor (beta chain) was documented in a study of tumor-infiltrating lymphocytes in primary liver carcinoma. The source material, about 17-31 mg of unsorted bulk tissue, was used to co-extract RNA and DNA. The germline V gene has CDR1 LGHNA and CDR2 YNFKEQ. V lost 0 bases and J lost 3, with 12 bases in between. This CDR3 is built from 15 residues. A constant-region primer served to make TCR beta cDNA from roughly 500 ng total RNA. Generation of the TCR beta libraries relied on three nested multiplex PCR rounds using slightly modified ARM-PCR. Use of TRBV1-TRBV30 forward primers with a C-beta reverse primer characterized the first two PCR rounds, which lasted 10 cycles each. TCRdb fed the multiplex PCR reads into MiXCR, producing one record per CDR3 protein. The sample shows approximately 190,000 distinct CDR3 sequences, about 85% of them seen only once. By share of the sample, this clonotype is medium-sized.

The sample consisted of tumor tissue from primary liver carcinoma. The chain links TRBV4-2 to TRBJ2-7, with D possibly called TRBD1 or TRBD2 (5 bases each). The receptor's source is a man aged 35-49 years with primary liver carcinoma and hepatitis B virus infection. The CDR3 protein is CASSQDKGSGYEQYF. The CDR3 DNA is TGTGCCAGCAGCCAAGATAAGGGGAGCGGCTACGAGCAGTACTTC.